The table lists the clone carrying this T cell receptor beta chain with a few counts. The data were taken from a study of T-cell reconstitution after alpha-beta-depleted transplantation in children. The CDR3 contains 15 residues. The germline V and J ends were trimmed by 2 bases and 4 bases, with 14 bases remaining between them. In germline, CDR1 is MNHEY, CDR2 SVGEGT. Unique molecular identifiers were incorporated during preparation of the TCRbeta library. Each CDR3 protein gets one entry after TCRdb re-called the PCR reads with MiXCR. Here the sample spans 700,000 to 850,000 distinct CDR3 sequences, approximately 15% being singletons.

The input for sequencing was PBMCs, mostly from graft donor cells, taken 360 days after TCRalphabeta/CD19-depleted stem cell transplant. The chain is built from TRBV6-2 or TRBV6-3 and TRBJ2-5, with D hard to call. The receptor was isolated from a male patient between 5 and 17 years old who had a stem cell transplant for acute lymphoblastic leukemia, so the T cells may come from the graft donor. For the CDR3, the DNA is TGTGCCAGCAGTTACAGAGCCGGGTTGGGAGAGACCCAGTACTTC. This sequence encodes CASSYRAGLGETQYF.